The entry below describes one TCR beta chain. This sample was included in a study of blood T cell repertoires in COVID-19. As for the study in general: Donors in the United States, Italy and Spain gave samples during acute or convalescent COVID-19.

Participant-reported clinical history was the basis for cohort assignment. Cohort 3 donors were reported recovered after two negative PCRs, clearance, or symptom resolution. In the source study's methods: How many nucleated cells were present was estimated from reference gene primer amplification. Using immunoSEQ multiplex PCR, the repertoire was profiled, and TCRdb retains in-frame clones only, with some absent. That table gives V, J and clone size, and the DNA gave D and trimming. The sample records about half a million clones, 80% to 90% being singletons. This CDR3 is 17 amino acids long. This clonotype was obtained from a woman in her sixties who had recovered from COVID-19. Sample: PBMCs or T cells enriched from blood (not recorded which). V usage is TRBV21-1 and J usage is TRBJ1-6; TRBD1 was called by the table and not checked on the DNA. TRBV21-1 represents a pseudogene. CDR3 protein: CASSLLTFGTVNSPLHF. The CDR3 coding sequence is TGTGCCAGCAGCCTATTGACCTTTGGGACAGTAAATTCACCCCTCCACTTT.